The entry below gives a single TCR beta chain sequence along with its context. Its antigen is unknown. The entry originates in a study of identical twins. Study-level points and caveats: Monozygotic twins shared more out-of-frame TCR alpha than recombination models predicted.

TCRdb re-analysed the 5' RACE reads in MiXCR, keeping a single row per CDR3 protein. The sample records approximately 230,000 distinct CDR3 sequences, over 13% being singletons. Sequencing was carried out using memory (CD45RO+) T cells sorted from blood. The receptor's source is a woman in her late teens or twenties in good health.

CDR3 protein: CASSFGQVDRQFF. CDR3 DNA sequence: TGTGCCAGCAGCTTCGGTCAGGTCGATCGGCAGTTCTTC. The chain carries TRBV11-3 and TRBJ2-1; D not resolved. The CDR3 length is 13 residues. The germline V and J ends were trimmed by 3 bases and 12 bases, with 15 bases remaining between them. Germline CDR1 reads SGHNT; CDR2 reads YENEEA.